This T cell receptor beta chain emerged from a study of blood T cells in healthy people across ages. Together with a sample-barcoded 5' primer, a J-beta primer mix was included in a second PCR lasting about 6 to 11 cycles. Carrying 12 random nucleotides, a template-switch adaptor labeled each individual cDNA molecule. TCRdb used MiXCR to reprocess the 5' RACE reads, holding one entry per CDR3 protein. Found here are just over 1 million distinct CDR3 sequences, around 45% of them singletons; the top ten hold around 18%. Notes on this clonotype: What it binds is unknown.

Caucasian individuals from Russia who were healthy and aged 6 to 90 acted as donors. Study-wide findings and caveats: Compared with aged donors, long-lived donors showed fewer expanded clones, suggesting selection.

The CDR3 contains 15 residues. The ends lost 4 bases at V and 3 bases at J; junction bases unmatched: 3. Germline V lookup: CDR1 DFQATT, CDR2 SNEGSKA (reference sequence). The sample was blood. The TCR comes from a woman in her sixties in good health. The J gene is TRBJ2-1, the V gene TRBV20-1; 13 bases map to TRBD2. CDR3 sequence: CSAKGLAGVYNEQFF. The CDR3 DNA reads TGCAGTGCTAAAGGACTAGCGGGAGTCTACAATGAGCAGTTCTTC.